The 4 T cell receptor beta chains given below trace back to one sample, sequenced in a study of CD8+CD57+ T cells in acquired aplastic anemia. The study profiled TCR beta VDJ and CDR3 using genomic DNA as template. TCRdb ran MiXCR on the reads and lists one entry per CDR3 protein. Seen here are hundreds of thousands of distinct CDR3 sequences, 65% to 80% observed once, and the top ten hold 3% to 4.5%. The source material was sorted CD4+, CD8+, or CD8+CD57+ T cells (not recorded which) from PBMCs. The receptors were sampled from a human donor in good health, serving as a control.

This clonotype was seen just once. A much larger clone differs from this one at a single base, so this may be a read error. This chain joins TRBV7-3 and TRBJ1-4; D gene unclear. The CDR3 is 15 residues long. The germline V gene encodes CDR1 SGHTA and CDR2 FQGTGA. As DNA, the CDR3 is TGCGCCAGCAGCCGCGGGCCTCAAGGGAATGAAAAACTGTTTTTT. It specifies CASSRGPQGNEKLFF.

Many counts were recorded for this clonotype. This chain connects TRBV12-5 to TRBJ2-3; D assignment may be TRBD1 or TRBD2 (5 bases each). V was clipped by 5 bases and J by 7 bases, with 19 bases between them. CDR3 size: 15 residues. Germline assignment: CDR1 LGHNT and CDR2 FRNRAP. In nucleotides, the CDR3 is TGTGCTAGTGGTCCTGACGGGACGGTCTTTTATACGCAGTATTTT. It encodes CASGPDGTVFYTQYF.

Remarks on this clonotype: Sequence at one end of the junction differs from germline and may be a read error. The CDR3 DNA sequence: TGTGCCACCAGCGGAGAGGGGGGACCTAATCAAAAACTGTTTTTT. It yields the protein CATSGEGGPNQKLFF. The chain recombines TRBV15 with TRBJ1-5; the D gene is possibly TRBD1 (6 bases). TRBJ1-4 matches the DNA end more closely, so the J call is doubtful. The CDR3 has 15 amino acids. Germline V CDR1 and CDR2: LNHNV, YYDKDF (reference sequence).

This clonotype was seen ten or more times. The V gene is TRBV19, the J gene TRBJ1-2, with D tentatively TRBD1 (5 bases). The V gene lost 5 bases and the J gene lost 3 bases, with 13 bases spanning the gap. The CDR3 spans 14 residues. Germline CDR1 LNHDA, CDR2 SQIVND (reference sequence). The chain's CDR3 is CASSPQVIYYGYTF. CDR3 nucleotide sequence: TGTGCCAGTAGTCCACAGGTCATTTACTATGGCTACACCTTC.